The present TCR beta chain was sequenced within a study of human T cells and chemical hapten exposure (dated by TCRdb to about 2021). The study in broad terms: For sensitization, 2% DPC in acetone was applied to a roughly 2 cm by roughly 2 cm area of upper inner arm skin. Patients additionally received weekly therapeutic DPC doses to the scalp throughout the approximately 25-week study period. Patch tests used Finn chambers with 0.01% DPC on the upper back, scored after 6 days by International Contact Dermatitis Research Group standards. The mostly female patient cohort included alopecia areata with under or over 50% scalp involvement, alopecia totalis and alopecia universalis. The libraries were sequenced as a pool, and the TCR yield per sample differed mostly because of small variations in library volumes within the pool. The study tracked peripheral blood TCR repertoire changes in vivo during primary and secondary sensitization to the hapten diphenylcyclopropenone (DPC) in alopecia patients. Blood samples were taken from patients before sensitization (week 0) and then at 2, 6 and about 24 weeks after DPC sensitization. Approximately 28 alopecia patients provided blood for TCR sequencing at one to four time points (pre-sensitization, 2, 6 and 24 weeks). Overall study outcomes, separate from this receptor: A positive correlation was found between the number of PT1 expanded TCRs and patch test score, with significance reached at thresholds 8, 16 and 32 but not 4. The number of TCRs above 1 in 1000 frequency did not change with DPC sensitization; there was no evidence of global repertoire structure alterations. Repeated subsampling changed both the strength of the expansion versus patch-test correlation and the threshold at which that correlation became significant. Significantly more large CDR3 similarity clusters were formed by expanded TCRs than by pre-sensitization or healthy control sets, consistent with antigen-driven responses. Because all patients had alopecia, a presumed autoimmune disease, the immune response of the patients might differ from that of healthy individuals.

The CDR3 covers 18 residues, taking in both the cysteine and the phenylalanine. Of all the DNA, just the CDR3 is kept, 54 bases in frame from base 1. After removal of 0 bases from V and 0 bases from J, the junction retains 3 bases not matched to a gene. According to the germline V gene, CDR1 reads SGHRS and CDR2 reads YFSETQ. This clonotype appeared many times. Its antigen specificity is not known. The sample holds no much larger clone one base away, and base qualities are not on file. Libraries were made using RACE. Sequencing used a NextSeq 500. Library preparation attached unique molecular identifiers to individual cDNA molecules for quantitative, reproducible TCR counting. For every blood RNA sample, sequencing covered both the TCR alpha and TCR beta chains. The original methods were these. Samples had a median of approximately 96,000 TCRs, with a range from about 23,224 to 750,000. V, J and CDR3 annotation of the TCR reads was performed with the Decombinator software suite. Every sample was subsampled to the same number of TCRs (28,000) for the PS versus PT1 abundance plots. TCRs were defined as expanded if absent before sensitization and observed at least eight times at the 2-week time point. Starting from the raw public reads, TCRdb applied fastp trimming at Q25, assembled clones with MiXCR and retained in-frame beta chains. When rows share a CDR3 protein, they turn into one entry using the most common DNA and genes. The authors' filters were not applied to this entry. This sample holds tens of thousands of distinct CDR3 sequences; around 11% were observed only once. The top ten hold 2.4% of the sample.

The time point label, as the study defines it: patch test 3, about 24 weeks after DPC sensitization. The treatment or condition label for this specimen denotes: therapeutic diphenylcyclopropenone sensitization with weekly scalp DPC. At every patch-test visit, the blood draw took place before the patch test was put on. To be eligible, patients had to be aged 18 to 70, diagnosed with alopecia and judged suitable for DPC therapy, while pregnant patients were excluded. Total RNA was extracted from unfractionated whole blood that had been collected in Tempus Blood RNA tubes. This TCR came from a man aged 25 to 45 with alopecia areata. Some clones in this sample may be carry-over from other donors' samples. The chain was built from TRBV5-1 and TRBJ2-6, and 10 bases in between align with TRBD2. The material sequenced was whole blood, taken in connection with sensitization to the hapten diphenylcyclopropenone (DPC). The nucleotide sequence reads TGCGCCAGCAGCTTGGCTAGCGGGGGTTTCTCTGGGGCCAACGTCCTGACTTTC. It codes for CASSLASGGFSGANVLTF.